A selection of T cell receptor beta chains follows, all from one sample in a study of identical twins. MiXCR, applied by TCRdb to the 5' RACE reads, yields one record per CDR3 protein. The sample has approximately 1.8 million distinct CDR3 sequences; roughly 35% are singletons. Sequences were obtained from cord blood. These receptors came from a newborn girl in good health. CDR3s include the opening cysteine and the closing phenylalanine or tryptophan. The order of the fields is clone size, J gene, V gene, D gene, CDR3 protein, CDR3 DNA. A D gene is named only where the DNA matches it firmly. The size entry is marked missing in some rows and otherwise reads once, few, many or a size class.

>few|TRBJ1-5|TRBV2|-
CASSTQGLGNQPQHF
TGTGCCAGCAGTACTCAGGGGTTGGGGAATCAGCCCCAGCATTTT
>-|TRBJ1-1|TRBV13|-
CASSSQEVTDTEAFF
TGTGCCAGCAGCTCACAGGAGGTTACGGACACTGAAGCTTTCTTT
>-|TRBJ1-4|TRBV4-1|TRBD1
CASSQQGQGGEKLFF
TGCGCCAGCAGCCAACAAGGACAGGGGGGTGAAAAACTGTTTTTT
>-|TRBJ2-3|TRBV6-6|TRBD1
CASSYPLGDRNTDTQYF
TGTGCCAGCAGTTACCCCCTAGGGGACAGAAACACAGATACGCAGTATTTT
>-|TRBJ2-7|TRBV11-2|-
CASSSGVGIYEQYF
TGTGCCAGCAGCTCAGGGGTGGGGATCTACGAGCAGTACTTC
>-|TRBJ2-5|TRBV3-1|TRBD1
CASSQHYGIRQGQETQYF
TGTGCCAGCAGCCAACATTATGGGATTAGACAGGGCCAAGAGACCCAGTACTTC
>few|TRBJ1-1|TRBV10-3|-
CATRAGASTEAFF
TGTGCCACCAGGGCGGGGGCGAGCACTGAAGCTTTCTTT
>-|TRBJ2-1|TRBV7-2|TRBD2
CASSFPFSGMGSYNEQFF
TGTGCCAGCAGCTTCCCTTTTAGCGGGATGGGCTCCTACAATGAGCAGTTCTTC
>-|TRBJ2-2|TRBV4-2|-
CASSPFLGTVTGELFF
TGTGCCAGCAGCCCCTTTTTGGGGACCGTTACCGGGGAGCTGTTTTTT
>-|TRBJ1-1|TRBV7-2|-
CASSLGGINTEAFF
TGTGCCAGCAGCTTAGGGGGGATAAACACTGAAGCTTTCTTT
>few|TRBJ1-6|TRBV24-1|-
CATSDGTETNSPLHF
TGTGCCACCAGTGATGGGACGGAGACGAATTCACCCCTCCACTTT
>few|TRBJ2-1|TRBV9|TRBD1
CASSVGQGYIGGRGGNEQFF
TGTGCCAGCAGCGTGGGACAGGGGTATATTGGCGGGAGAGGAGGGAATGAGCAGTTCTTC
>few|TRBJ2-3|TRBV7-9|-
CASSLTSPYTYTQYF
TGTGCCAGCAGCTTAACTAGCCCGTACACATATACGCAGTATTTT
>-|TRBJ2-3|TRBV4-1|TRBD1
CASSQVDRAGVRDTQYF
TGCGCCAGCAGCCAAGTGGACAGGGCAGGGGTCAGGGATACGCAGTATTTT
>-|TRBJ2-5|TRBV21-1|-
CASNTSNNEQYF
TGTGCCAGCAACACTAGTAACAATGAGCAGTACTTC
>many|TRBJ2-1|TRBV29-1|TRBD2
CSVELAGSYNEQFF
TGCAGCGTTGAACTAGCGGGCTCCTACAATGAGCAGTTCTTC
>-|TRBJ2-5|TRBV5-1|-
CASSLSEYQETQYF
TGCGCCAGCAGCTTGAGTGAGTACCAAGAGACCCAGTACTTC
>-|TRBJ2-1|TRBV28|TRBD1
CASRGAGTGYNEQFF
TGTGCCAGCAGAGGCGCCGGGACAGGGTACAATGAGCAGTTCTTC
>few|TRBJ2-5|TRBV2|-
CASRMGLGVGVQETQYF
TGTGCCAGCAGGATGGGACTCGGGGTAGGAGTACAAGAGACCCAGTACTTC
>-|TRBJ2-1|TRBV28|TRBD2
CASSPQYSGANEQFF
TGTGCCAGCAGCCCCCAGTATAGCGGGGCCAATGAGCAGTTCTTC
>few|TRBJ2-1|TRBV12-3/TRBV12-4|TRBD2
CASSFYALAGGPGIYNEQFF
TGTGCCAGCAGTTTTTACGCGCTAGCGGGAGGGCCGGGTATTTACAATGAGCAGTTCTTC
>-|TRBJ1-5|TRBV2|TRBD1
CASSVDRGPNQPQHF
TGTGCCAGCAGTGTTGACAGGGGCCCCAATCAGCCCCAGCATTTT
>many|TRBJ1-4|TRBV7-2|TRBD1
CASSPRTGENEKLFF
TGCGCCAGCAGCCCCCGGACAGGGGAGAATGAAAAACTGTTTTTT
>-|TRBJ2-5|TRBV2|-
CASRWTAGVPQETQYF
TGTGCCAGCAGGTGGACAGCTGGCGTGCCCCAAGAGACCCAGTACTTC
>-|TRBJ1-1|TRBV12-3/TRBV12-4|TRBD1
CASSWTGFRMNTEAFF
TGTGCCAGCAGTTGGACAGGGTTCCGCATGAACACTGAAGCTTTCTTT
>few|TRBJ2-7|TRBV7-2|-
CASSFDFGTPVYEQYF
TGTGCCAGCAGCTTCGACTTCGGGACACCCGTCTACGAGCAGTACTTC
>few|TRBJ1-1|TRBV20-1|-
CSATQGLNTEAFF
TGCAGTGCTACCCAGGGCTTGAACACTGAAGCTTTCTTT
>many|TRBJ2-5|TRBV6-6|-
CASSYQLRQTQYF
TGTGCCAGCAGTTACCAGCTCCGACAGACGCAGTACTTC
>-|TRBJ1-1|TRBV3-1|-
CASSQPVTGTEAFF
TGTGCCAGCAGCCAACCCGTAACTGGCACTGAAGCTTTCTTT
>-|TRBJ1-1|TRBV2|TRBD1
CASTKDRTNTEAFF
TGTGCCAGCACCAAGGACAGGACGAACACTGAAGCTTTCTTT
>few|TRBJ1-5|TRBV20-1|-
CSARQPSNQPQHF
TGCAGTGCTAGACAGCCGAGCAATCAGCCCCAGCATTTT
>-|TRBJ2-1|TRBV7-9|TRBD2
CASSLGASGRTRNEQFF
TGTGCCAGCAGCTTAGGGGCTAGCGGGAGGACCAGGAATGAGCAGTTCTTC
>-|TRBJ2-7|TRBV5-1|TRBD2
CASSPGLAPPYEQYF
TGCGCCAGCAGCCCGGGACTAGCGCCCCCCTACGAGCAGTACTTC
>few|TRBJ2-1|TRBV7-6|TRBD2
CASSLAPLAVAYNEQFF
TGTGCCAGCAGCTTAGCGCCGCTAGCGGTGGCTTACAATGAGCAGTTCTTC
>once|TRBJ1-5|TRBV6-6|-
CASSYSRGYSNQPQHF
TGTGCCAGCAGTTACTCGAGGGGGTATAGCAATCAGCCCCAGCATTTT
>few|TRBJ2-6|TRBV12-3/TRBV12-4|TRBD2
CASSFVLVSGRHPGANVLTF
TGTGCCAGCAGTTTTGTCCTAGTTAGCGGGCGACACCCTGGGGCCAACGTCCTGACTTTC
>few|TRBJ2-5|TRBV30|-
CAWSNRDLGSKQYF
TGTGCCTGGAGTAACCGGGACTTGGGTTCCAAGCAGTACTTC
>many|TRBJ2-7|TRBV5-1|-
CASSPSGQTYEQYF
TGTGCCAGCAGTCCCTCCGGACAGACCTACGAGCAGTACTTC
>few|TRBJ2-7|TRBV4-1|-
CASSQTLTTGTDEQYF
TGCGCCAGCAGCCAAACCCTAACTACCGGGACGGACGAGCAGTACTTC
>few|TRBJ2-1|TRBV5-1|TRBD2
CASSLRVGRPPGDEQFF
TGCGCCAGCAGCTTGCGGGTCGGGAGGCCACCCGGGGATGAGCAGTTCTTC